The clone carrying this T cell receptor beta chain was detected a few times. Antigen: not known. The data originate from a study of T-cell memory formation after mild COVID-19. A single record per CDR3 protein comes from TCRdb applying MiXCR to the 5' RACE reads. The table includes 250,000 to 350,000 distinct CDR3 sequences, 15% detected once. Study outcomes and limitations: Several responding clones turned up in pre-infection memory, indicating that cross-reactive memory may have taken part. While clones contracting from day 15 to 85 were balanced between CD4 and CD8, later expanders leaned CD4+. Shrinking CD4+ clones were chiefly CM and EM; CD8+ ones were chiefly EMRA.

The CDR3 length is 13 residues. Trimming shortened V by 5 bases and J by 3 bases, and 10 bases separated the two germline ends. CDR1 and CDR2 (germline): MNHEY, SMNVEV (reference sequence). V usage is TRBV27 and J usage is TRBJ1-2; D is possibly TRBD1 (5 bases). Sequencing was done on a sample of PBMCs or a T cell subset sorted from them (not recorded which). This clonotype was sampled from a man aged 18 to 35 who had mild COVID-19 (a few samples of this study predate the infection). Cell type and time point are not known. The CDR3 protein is CASSRARDYGYTF. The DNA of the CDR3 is TGTGCCAGCAGTCGCGCCAGGGACTATGGCTACACCTTC.